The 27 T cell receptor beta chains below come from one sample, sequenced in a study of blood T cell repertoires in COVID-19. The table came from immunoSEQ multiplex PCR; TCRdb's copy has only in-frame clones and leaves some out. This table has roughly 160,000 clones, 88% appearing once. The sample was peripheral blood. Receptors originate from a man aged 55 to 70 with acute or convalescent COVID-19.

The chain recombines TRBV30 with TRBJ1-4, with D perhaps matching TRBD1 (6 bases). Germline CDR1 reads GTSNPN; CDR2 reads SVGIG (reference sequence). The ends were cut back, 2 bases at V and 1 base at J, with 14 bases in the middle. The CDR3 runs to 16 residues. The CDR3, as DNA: TGTGCCTGGAGTTCACGGACAGCAGGAACTAATGAAAAACTGTTTTTT. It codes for CAWSSRTAGTNEKLFF.

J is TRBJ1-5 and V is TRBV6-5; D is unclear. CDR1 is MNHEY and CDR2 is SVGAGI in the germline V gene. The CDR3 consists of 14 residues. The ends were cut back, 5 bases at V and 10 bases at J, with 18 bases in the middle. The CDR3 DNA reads TGTGCCAGCAGTCGAGGCCCCCGGGAGGCTCCCCAGCATTTT. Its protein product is CASSRGPREAPQHF.

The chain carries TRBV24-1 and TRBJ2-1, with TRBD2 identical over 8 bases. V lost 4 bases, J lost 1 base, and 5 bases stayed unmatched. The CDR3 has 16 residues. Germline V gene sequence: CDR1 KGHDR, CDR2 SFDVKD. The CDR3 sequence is CATSDRASGSYNEQFF. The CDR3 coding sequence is TGTGCCACCAGTGACCGTGCTAGCGGGTCCTACAATGAGCAGTTCTTC.

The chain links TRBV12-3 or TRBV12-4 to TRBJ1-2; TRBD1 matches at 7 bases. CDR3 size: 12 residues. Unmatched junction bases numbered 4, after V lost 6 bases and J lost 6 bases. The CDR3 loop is CASRRTGDGYTF. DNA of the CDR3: TGTGCCAGCAGACGGACAGGCGATGGCTACACCTTC.

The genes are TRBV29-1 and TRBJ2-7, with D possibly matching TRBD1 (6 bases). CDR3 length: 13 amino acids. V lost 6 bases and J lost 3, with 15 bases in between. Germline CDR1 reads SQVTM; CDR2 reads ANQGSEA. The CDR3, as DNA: TGCAGCGTCGCACAGGGTTCAATCTACGAGCAGTACTTC. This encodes CSVAQGSIYEQYF.

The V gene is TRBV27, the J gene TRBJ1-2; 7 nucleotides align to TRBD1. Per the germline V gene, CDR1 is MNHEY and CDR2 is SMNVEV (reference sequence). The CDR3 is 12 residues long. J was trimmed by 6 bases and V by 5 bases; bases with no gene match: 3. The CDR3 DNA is TGTGCCAGCAGTCCTACAGGGGATGGCTACACCTTC. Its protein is CASSPTGDGYTF.

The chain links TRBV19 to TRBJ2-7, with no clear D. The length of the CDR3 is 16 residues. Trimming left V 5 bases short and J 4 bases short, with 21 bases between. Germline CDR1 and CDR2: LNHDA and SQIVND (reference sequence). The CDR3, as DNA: TGTGCCAGTAGTCCGTCGACACCCTCGTCCCTGTACGAGCAGTACTTC. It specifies CASSPSTPSSLYEQYF.

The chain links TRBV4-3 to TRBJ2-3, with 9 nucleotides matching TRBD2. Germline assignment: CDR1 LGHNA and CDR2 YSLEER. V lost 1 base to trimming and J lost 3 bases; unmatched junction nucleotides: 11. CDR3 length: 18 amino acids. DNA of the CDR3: TGCGCCAGCAGCCAAGGGACTAGCGACCACTTGGGAACAGATACGCAGTATTTT. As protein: CASSQGTSDHLGTDTQYF.

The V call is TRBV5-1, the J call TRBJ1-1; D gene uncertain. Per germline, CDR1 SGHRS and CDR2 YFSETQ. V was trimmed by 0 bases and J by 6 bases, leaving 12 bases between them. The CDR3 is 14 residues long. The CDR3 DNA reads TGCGCCAGCAGCTTGGCTGACCCGGGGTCTGAAGCTTTCTTT. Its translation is CASSLADPGSEAFF.

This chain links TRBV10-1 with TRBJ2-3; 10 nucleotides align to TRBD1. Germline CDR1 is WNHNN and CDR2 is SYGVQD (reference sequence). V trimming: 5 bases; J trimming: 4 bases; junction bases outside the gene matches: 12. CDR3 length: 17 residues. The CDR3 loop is CASSSLTGTGVSDTQYF. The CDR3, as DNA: TGCGCCAGCAGTAGCTTAACCGGGACAGGGGTTTCAGATACGCAGTATTTT.

CDR3: CASSSDGGISYNSPLHF. For the CDR3, the DNA is TGTGCCAGCAGCTCAGACGGCGGGATCTCCTATAATTCACCCCTCCACTTT. J is TRBJ1-6 and V is TRBV5-5; D uncertain. Germline CDR1 and CDR2: SGHKS and YYEKEE (reference sequence). Trimming shortened V by 3 bases and J by 0 bases, and 13 bases separated the two germline ends. This CDR3 region has 17 residues.

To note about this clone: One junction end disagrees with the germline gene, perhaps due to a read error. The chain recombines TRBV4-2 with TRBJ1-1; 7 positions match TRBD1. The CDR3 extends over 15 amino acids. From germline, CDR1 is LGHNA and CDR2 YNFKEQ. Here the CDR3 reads CASSQDPTGNPEAFF. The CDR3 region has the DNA TGTGCCAGCAGCCAAGACCCGACAGGGAACCCTGAAGCTTTCTTT.

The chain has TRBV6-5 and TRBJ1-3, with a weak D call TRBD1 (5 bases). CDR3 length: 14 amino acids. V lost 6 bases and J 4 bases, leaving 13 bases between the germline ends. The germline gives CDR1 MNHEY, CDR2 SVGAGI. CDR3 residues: CASSRTLGGNTIYF. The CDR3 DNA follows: TGTGCCAGCAGCCGGACATTGGGGGGAAACACCATATATTTT.

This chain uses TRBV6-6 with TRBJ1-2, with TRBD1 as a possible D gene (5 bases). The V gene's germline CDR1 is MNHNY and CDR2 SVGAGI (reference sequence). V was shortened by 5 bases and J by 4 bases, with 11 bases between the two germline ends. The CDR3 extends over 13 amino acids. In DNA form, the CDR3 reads TGTGCCAGCAGTCTAGTGACAGCCTATGGCTACACCTTC. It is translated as CASSLVTAYGYTF.

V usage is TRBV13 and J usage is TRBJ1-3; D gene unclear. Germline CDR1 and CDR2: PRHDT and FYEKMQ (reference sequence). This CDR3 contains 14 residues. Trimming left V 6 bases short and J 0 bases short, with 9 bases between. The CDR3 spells CASRARGSGNTIYF. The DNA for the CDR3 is TGTGCCAGCAGGGCCCGGGGCTCTGGAAACACCATATATTTT.

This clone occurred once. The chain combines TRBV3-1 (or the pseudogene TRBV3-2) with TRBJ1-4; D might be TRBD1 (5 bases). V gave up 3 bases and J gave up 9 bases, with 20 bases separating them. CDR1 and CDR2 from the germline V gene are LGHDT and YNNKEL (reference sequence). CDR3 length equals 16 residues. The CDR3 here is CASSQKSGLFSKKLFF. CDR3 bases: TGTGCCAGCAGCCAGAAATCAGGGCTTTTCTCGAAAAAACTGTTTTTT.

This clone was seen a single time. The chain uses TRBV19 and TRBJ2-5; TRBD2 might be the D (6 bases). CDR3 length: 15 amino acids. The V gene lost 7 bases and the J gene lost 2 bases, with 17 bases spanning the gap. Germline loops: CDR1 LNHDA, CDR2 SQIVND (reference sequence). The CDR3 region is CASKEPGDIQETQYF. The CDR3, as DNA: TGTGCCAGTAAGGAGCCGGGAGACATACAAGAGACCCAGTACTTC.

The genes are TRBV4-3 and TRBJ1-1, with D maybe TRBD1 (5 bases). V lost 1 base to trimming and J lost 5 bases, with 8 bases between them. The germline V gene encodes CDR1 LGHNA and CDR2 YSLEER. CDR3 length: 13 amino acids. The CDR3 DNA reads TGCGCCAGCAGCCAAGTAGGGGCTACTGAAGCTTTCTTT. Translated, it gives CASSQVGATEAFF.

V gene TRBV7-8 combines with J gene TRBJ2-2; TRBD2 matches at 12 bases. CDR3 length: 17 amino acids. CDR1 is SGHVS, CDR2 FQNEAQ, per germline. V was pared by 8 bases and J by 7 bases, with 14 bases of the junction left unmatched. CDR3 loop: CASLGQGGLAGYGELFF. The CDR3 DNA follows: TGTGCCAGCCTGGGACAGGGCGGACTAGCGGGATACGGGGAGCTGTTTTTT.

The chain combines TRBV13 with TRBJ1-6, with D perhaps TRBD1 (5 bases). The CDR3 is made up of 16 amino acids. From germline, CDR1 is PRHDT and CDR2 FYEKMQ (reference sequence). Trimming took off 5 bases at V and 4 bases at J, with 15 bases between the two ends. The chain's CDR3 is CASSDTQGGYNSPLHF. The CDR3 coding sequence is TGTGCCAGCAGCGATACCCAGGGAGGGTATAATTCACCCCTCCACTTT.

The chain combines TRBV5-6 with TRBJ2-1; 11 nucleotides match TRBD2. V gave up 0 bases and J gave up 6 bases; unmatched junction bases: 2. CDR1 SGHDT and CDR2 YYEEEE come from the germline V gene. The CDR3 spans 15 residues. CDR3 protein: CASSLELAGGNEQFF. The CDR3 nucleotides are TGTGCCAGCAGCTTGGAGCTAGCGGGGGGCAATGAGCAGTTCTTC.

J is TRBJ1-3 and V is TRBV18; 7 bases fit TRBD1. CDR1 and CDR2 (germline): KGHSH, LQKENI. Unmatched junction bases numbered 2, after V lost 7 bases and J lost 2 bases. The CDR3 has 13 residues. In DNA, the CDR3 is TGTGCCAGCTTACAGGGGACTGGAAACACCATATATTTT. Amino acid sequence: CASLQGTGNTIYF.

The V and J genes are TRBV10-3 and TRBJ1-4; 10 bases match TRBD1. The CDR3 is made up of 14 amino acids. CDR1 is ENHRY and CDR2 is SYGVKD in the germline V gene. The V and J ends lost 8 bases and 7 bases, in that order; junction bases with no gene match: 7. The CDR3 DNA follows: TGTGCCATCGCTGACAGGGGGCTAGGTGAAAAACTGTTTTTT. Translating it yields CAIADRGLGEKLFF.

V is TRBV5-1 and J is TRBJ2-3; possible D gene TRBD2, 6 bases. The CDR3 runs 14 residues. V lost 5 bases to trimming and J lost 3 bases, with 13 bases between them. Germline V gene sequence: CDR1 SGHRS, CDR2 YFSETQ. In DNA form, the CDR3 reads TGCGCCAGCAGAGAAGCGGCGGGAACAGATACGCAGTATTTT. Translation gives CASREAAGTDTQYF.

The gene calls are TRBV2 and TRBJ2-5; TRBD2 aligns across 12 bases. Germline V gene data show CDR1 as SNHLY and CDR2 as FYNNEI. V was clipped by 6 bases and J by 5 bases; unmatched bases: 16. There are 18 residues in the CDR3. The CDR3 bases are TGTGCCAGCAGAACGATTCTAGCGGGAGGGAGTCCATGGGAGACCCAGTACTTC. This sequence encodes CASRTILAGGSPWETQYF.

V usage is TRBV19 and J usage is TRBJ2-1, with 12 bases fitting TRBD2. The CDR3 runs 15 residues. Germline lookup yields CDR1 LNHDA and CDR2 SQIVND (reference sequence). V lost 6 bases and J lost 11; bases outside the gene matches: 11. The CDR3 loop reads CASSPGLAGGRKQFF. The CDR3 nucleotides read TGTGCCAGTAGCCCGGGACTAGCGGGCGGGAGAAAGCAGTTCTTC.

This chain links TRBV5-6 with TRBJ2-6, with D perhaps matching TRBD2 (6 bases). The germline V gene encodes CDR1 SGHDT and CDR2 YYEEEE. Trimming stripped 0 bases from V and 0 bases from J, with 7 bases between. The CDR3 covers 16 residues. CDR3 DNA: TGTGCCAGCAGCTTGGCTAGCGCCTCTGGGGCCAACGTCCTGACTTTC. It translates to CASSLASASGANVLTF.